These T cell receptor beta chains were read from a single sample in a study of blood T cell repertoires in COVID-19. Produced via immunoSEQ multiplex PCR; TCRdb's table is partial and in-frame only. Of about 130,000 clones in the sample, approximately 90% were seen once. The sample comprised peripheral blood. These receptors were obtained from a woman of 80 years or more with acute or convalescent COVID-19. The CDR3 runs from the conserved cysteine through the conserved F or W. Size values are once, few and many counts, or a class for expanded clones, and some rows have none.

-	TRBV3-1/TRBV3-2	16	TRBJ2-3	CASSQGAGYRTDTQYF
-	TRBV6-6	14	TRBJ2-7	CASSYSGGRNEQYF
-	TRBV12-3/TRBV12-4	13	TRBJ2-5	CASSLGLAETQYF
-	TRBV6-4	14	TRBJ1-5	CASSVDSSRQPQHF
-	TRBV7-8	15	TRBJ1-5	CASSPDRGHNQPQHF
-	TRBV28	14	TRBJ1-2	CASSLNQAPYGYTF
once	TRBV28	16	TRBJ2-6	CASSGGGTSGANVLTF
-	TRBV19	20	TRBJ2-3	CASSIDLDILAGGVTDTQYF
-	TRBV5-4	16	TRBJ2-5	CASSLGGQGNQETQYF
-	TRBV28	19	TRBJ2-6	CASSFPTSGRVSGANVLTF
-	TRBV6-5	15	TRBJ1-1	CASSYSRLGGTEAFF
-	TRBV6-6	13	TRBJ1-2	CASSYQRTAGYTF